Below, 5 T cell receptor beta chains from the same sample are listed, as sequenced in a study of T cells in Graves' hyperthyroidism and ophthalmopathy. RNA transcripts served as the template for amplifying TCR beta CDR3 regions. HTBI primers drove first-round RT-PCR of the TCR CDR3. TCRdb passed the multiplex PCR reads through MiXCR, listing each CDR3 protein once. Seen here are around 600,000 distinct CDR3 sequences, around 15% observed once, and the top ten hold approximately 12%. The sequencing sample was made of blood. These receptors were obtained from a woman in her forties or fifties with Graves' ophthalmopathy.

This clonotype was seen many times. V gene TRBV7-3 combines with J gene TRBJ2-3; possible D gene TRBD1, 6 bases. This CDR3 comprises 15 residues. Germline loops: CDR1 SGHTA, CDR2 FQGTGA. V lost 5 bases and J 1 base, leaving 13 bases between the germline ends. The CDR3 loop is CASSERDIRTDTQYF. The CDR3 coding sequence is TGTGCCAGCAGCGAACGGGACATACGCACAGATACGCAGTATTTT. Combining the CDR3 with reference TRBV7-3 and TRBJ2-3 gives the whole variable domain GAGVSQTPSNKVTEKGKYVELRCDPISGHTALYWYRQSLGQGPEFLIYFQGTGAADDSGLPNDRFFAVRPEGSVSTLKIQRTERGDSAVYLCASSERDIRTDTQYFGPGTRLTVL.

This clonotype appeared many times. This chain uses TRBV20-1 with TRBJ1-5; TRBD1 matches 9 bases. V shed 5 bases and J 6 bases; nucleotides not matched to a gene: 8. The CDR3 spans 14 residues. CDR1 and CDR2 (germline): DFQATT, SNEGSKA (reference sequence). CDR3 bases: TGCAGTGCTCCGGGACAGGGTTCGGCTCAGCCCCAGCATTTT. It is translated as CSAPGQGSAQPQHF.

The table lists this clonotype with many counts. The V and J genes are TRBV12-3 or TRBV12-4 and TRBJ1-2; tentative D call: TRBD1 (6 bases). Trimming stripped 6 bases from V and 6 bases from J, with 11 bases between. This CDR3 contains 12 residues. CDR3 sequence reads: CASSKNRDGYTF. The CDR3 coding sequence is TGTGCCAGCAGCAAAAACAGGGATGGCTACACCTTC.

This clonotype was recorded many times. The V gene is TRBV6-1, the J gene TRBJ1-6; D remains ambiguous. This CDR3 contains 16 residues. Germline-derived CDR1 and CDR2 are MNHNS and SASEGT. V was cut by 1 base and J by 2 bases, with 9 bases left in between. The CDR3 region is CASSEVGGAYNSPLHF. Written as DNA, the CDR3 is TGTGCCAGCAGTGAAGTAGGAGGAGCCTATAATTCACCCCTCCACTTT.

J is TRBJ2-2 and V is TRBV6-1, with 9 bases identical to TRBD1. CDR1 is MNHNS, CDR2 SASEGT, per germline. The CDR3 length is 12 residues. The ends lost 10 bases at V and 7 bases at J; junction bases unmatched: 4. This CDR3 reads CAIGQGNGELFF. CDR3 DNA sequence: TGTGCCATCGGACAGGGGAACGGGGAGCTGTTTTTT.